The 21 T cell receptor beta chains given below trace back to one sample, sequenced in a study of shared clonotypes between healthy human individuals. The protocol was immunoSEQ multiplex PCR, while the TCRdb copy is restricted to in-frame clones and leaves out a portion. The data hold under 700,000 clones, with roughly 95% observed a single time. Naive CD8 cells lacked CD45RO and underwent positive selection for CCR7, leaving out terminally differentiated effector memory CD45RA+ cells. Input material: naive CD8+ T cells sorted from blood. These receptors all come from a woman aged 25 to 45 in good health.

To note about this clone: A much larger clone lies a single base off, so this may be a read error. The V gene is TRBV7-8, the J gene TRBJ2-7, with D uncertain. The CDR3 spans 12 residues. The ends were cut back, 1 base at V and 3 bases at J, with 4 bases in the middle. Per germline, CDR1 SGHVS and CDR2 FQNEAQ. The CDR3 sequence is CASSLGRYEQYF. CDR3 DNA: TGTGCCAGCAGCTTAGGGCGCTACGAGCAGTACTTC. The entire variable domain, with the rest obtained from reference TRBV7-8 and TRBJ2-7, is as follows: GAGVSQSPRYKVAKRGQDVALRCDPISGHVSLFWYQQALGQGPEFLTYFQNEAQLDKSGLPSDRFFAERPEGSVSTLKIQRTQQEDSAVYLCASSLGRYEQYFGPGTRLTVT.

To note about this clone: At the DNA level, this CDR3 is encoded by other sequences in the same sample as well. V gene TRBV10-1 combines with J gene TRBJ2-7; D might be TRBD2 (6 bases). V lost 3 bases to trimming and J lost 0 bases, with 15 bases between them. Germline loops: CDR1 WNHNN, CDR2 SYGVQD (reference sequence). The CDR3 has 16 residues. The CDR3 region has the DNA TGCGCCAGCAGTGACTCCCCGGGACTTGACTCCTACGAGCAGTACTTC. It specifies CASSDSPGLDSYEQYF.

The V gene is TRBV5-5, the J gene TRBJ1-1; D unresolved. V was trimmed by 1 base and J by 1 base, leaving 8 bases between them. The CDR3 sequence is 14 residues long. Germline loops: CDR1 SGHKS, CDR2 YYEKEE (reference sequence). CDR3 sequence reads: CASSLSQKNTEAFF. The CDR3 bases are TGTGCCAGCAGCTTGTCCCAGAAGAACACTGAAGCTTTCTTT.

The CDR3 here is CASSYRDLLDEQYF. In nucleotides, the CDR3 is TGCGCCAGCAGCTACCGGGACCTGCTCGACGAGCAGTACTTC. This chain links TRBV5-1 with TRBJ2-7; D possibly matches TRBD1 or TRBD2 (5 bases each). The CDR3 is made up of 14 amino acids. V was trimmed by 3 bases and J by 5 bases, leaving 15 bases between them. CDR1 is SGHRS and CDR2 is YFSETQ in the germline V gene.

The chain has TRBV18 and TRBJ1-3; tentative D call: TRBD1 (6 bases). V was shortened by 0 bases and J by 0 bases, with 9 bases between the two germline ends. In germline, CDR1 is KGHSH, CDR2 LQKENI. The CDR3 runs 16 residues. The CDR3 sequence: CASSPPDRYSGNTIYF. DNA for the CDR3: TGTGCCAGCTCACCACCGGACAGATACTCTGGAAACACCATATATTTT.

As for this clone: The same CDR3 also results from other DNA sequences found in this sample. The chain has TRBV11-2 and TRBJ2-1, with no clear D. V gave up 0 bases and J gave up 7 bases, with 7 bases separating them. Per germline, CDR1 SGHAT and CDR2 FQNNGV. The CDR3 spans 13 residues. DNA of the CDR3: TGTGCCAGCAGCTTAGAACTATCTAATGAGCAGTTCTTC. Amino acid sequence: CASSLELSNEQFF.

The V call is TRBV29-1, the J call TRBJ2-1; D unclear. V was cut by 3 bases and J by 6 bases, with 9 bases left in between. This CDR3 has 12 amino acids. Germline V gene sequence: CDR1 SQVTM, CDR2 ANQGSEA. CDR3: CSVEFVFNEQFF. CDR3 nucleotides: TGCAGCGTTGAGTTCGTCTTCAATGAGCAGTTCTTC.

This chain uses TRBV27 with TRBJ2-1, with TRBD2 matching over 7 bases. Germline CDR1 reads MNHEY; CDR2 reads SMNVEV (reference sequence). The ends lost 0 bases at V and 8 bases at J; junction bases unmatched: 10. The CDR3 loop spans 16 amino acids. DNA for the CDR3: TGTGCCAGCAGTTTATCGGGGGGAGGGCCTGTCCATGAGCAGTTCTTC. This translates into CASSLSGGGPVHEQFF.

In its sample, this clone was seen once. The chain employs TRBV5-4 and TRBJ2-5; 9 bases are shared with TRBD2. This CDR3 has 14 amino acids. The germline V gene encodes CDR1 SGHNT and CDR2 YYREEE (reference sequence). V lost 2 bases and J lost 4; bases outside the gene matches: 3. The chain's CDR3 is CASSFAGGGETQYF. For the CDR3, the DNA is TGTGCCAGCAGCTTTGCGGGAGGGGGAGAGACCCAGTACTTC.

The chain joins TRBV28 to TRBJ1-5, with 10 bases identical to TRBD1. J was trimmed by 7 bases and V by 7 bases; bases with no gene match: 10. CDR3 length: 15 residues. Germline CDR1 reads MDHEN; CDR2 reads SYDVKM. The CDR3 spells CASTPDRGLKQPQHF. CDR3 DNA: TGTGCCAGCACCCCAGACAGGGGGCTTAAGCAGCCCCAGCATTTT.

This chain connects TRBV13 to TRBJ2-7; no clear D gene. Trimming took 2 bases from V and 0 from J, leaving 14 bases between them. Germline V lookup: CDR1 PRHDT, CDR2 FYEKMQ (reference sequence). The CDR3 extends over 16 amino acids. The CDR3 region has the DNA TGTGCCAGCAGCTTATATCCTTTGGAAGGCTCCTACGAGCAGTACTTC. This gives the protein CASSLYPLEGSYEQYF.

The chain is built from TRBV7-9 and TRBJ2-7; no reliable D call. Germline V gene sequence: CDR1 SEHNR, CDR2 FQNEAQ (reference sequence). Trimming removed 6 bases from V and 5 bases from J, with 5 bases in between. The CDR3 covers 10 residues. The CDR3 DNA sequence: TGTGCCAGCAGTTTCCACGAGCAGTACTTC. Its translation: CASSFHEQYF.

This rearrangement joins TRBV6-5 to TRBJ2-5; 10 bases line up with TRBD2. TRBJ2-7 matches the DNA end more closely, so the J call is doubtful. CDR3 size: 15 residues. CDR1 MNHEY and CDR2 SVGAGI come from the germline V gene. The CDR3 here is CASRESGRAPYEQYF. CDR3 DNA sequence: TGTGCCAGCAGGGAGAGCGGGAGGGCTCCCTACGAGCAGTACTTC.

V and J are TRBV27 and TRBJ1-5; D is unclear. V lost 6 bases, J lost 7 bases, and 10 bases lay in between. The CDR3 spans 12 residues. Germline assignment: CDR1 MNHEY and CDR2 SMNVEV (reference sequence). CDR3 sequence reads: CASSSYGQPQHF. In DNA, the CDR3 is TGTGCCAGCAGCTCCTACGGCCAGCCCCAGCATTTT.

The chain couples TRBV6-5 to TRBJ1-3; D not certain. The germline gives CDR1 MNHEY, CDR2 SVGAGI. The V and J ends lost 0 bases and 2 bases respectively, with 8 bases between them. The CDR3 sequence is 15 residues long. The CDR3 bases are TGTGCCAGCAGTTACTCAGCGGGGACTGGAAACACCATATATTTT. Protein sequence: CASSYSAGTGNTIYF.

This clone was observed a handful of times. This chain uses TRBV29-1 with TRBJ1-1; no clear D. Trimming took off 4 bases at V and 6 bases at J, with 12 bases between the two ends. The CDR3 has 12 residues. Germline CDR1 reads SQVTM; CDR2 reads ANQGSEA. The CDR3 region has the DNA TGCAGCGTTGTAAACGGGCTTCCTGAAGCTTTCTTT. Protein: CSVVNGLPEAFF.

The chain has TRBV7-9 and TRBJ1-1, with 8 positions matching TRBD1. The CDR3 spans 15 residues. Trimming at V came to 5 bases and at J to 0 bases, leaving 5 bases not matched to a gene. CDR1 is SEHNR and CDR2 is FQNEAQ in the germline V gene (reference sequence). The CDR3 DNA reads as TGTGCCAGCAGCCCCGACAGGGGACTGAACACTGAAGCTTTCTTT. Translated, it gives CASSPDRGLNTEAFF. Using reference TRBV7-9 and TRBJ1-1 for the parts outside the CDR3, the full variable domain is DTGVSQNPRHKITKRGQNVTFRCDPISEHNRLYWYRQTLGQGPEFLTYFQNEAQLEKSRLLSDRFSAERPKGSFSTLEIQRTEQGDSAMYLCASSPDRGLNTEAFFGQGTRLTVV.

The V gene is TRBV27, the J gene TRBJ2-5; D is possibly TRBD2 (6 bases). V lost 1 base and J 4 bases, leaving 13 bases between the germline ends. This CDR3 is built from 15 residues. The germline gives CDR1 MNHEY, CDR2 SMNVEV (reference sequence). The CDR3: CASSLYPGRRETQYF. The CDR3, as DNA: TGTGCCAGCAGTTTATATCCGGGGAGGCGAGAGACCCAGTACTTC.

This clone showed up just a few times. V is TRBV29-1 and J is TRBJ1-5; D is unresolved. The CDR3 loop spans 13 amino acids. In germline, CDR1 is SQVTM, CDR2 ANQGSEA. V was pared by 2 bases and J by 0 bases, with 5 bases between. The CDR3 reads CSVETDSNQPQHF. Here the CDR3 DNA reads TGCAGCGTTGAAACGGATAGCAATCAGCCCCAGCATTTT. Using reference TRBV29-1 and TRBJ1-5 for the parts outside the CDR3, the full variable domain is SAVISQKPSRDICQRGTSLTIQCQVDSQVTMMFWYRQQPGQSLTLIATANQGSEATYESGFVIDKFPISRPNLTFSTLTVSNMSPEDSSIYLCSVETDSNQPQHFGDGTRLSIL.

The chain uses TRBV4-1 and TRBJ2-3; D remains ambiguous. Trimming took 1 base from V and 2 from J, leaving 7 bases between them. This CDR3 region has 14 residues. The germline CDR1 and CDR2 sequences are MGHRA and YSYEKL. The CDR3 DNA sequence: TGCGCCAGCAGCCAAGTTTCGAACACAGATACGCAGTATTTT. Translation gives CASSQVSNTDTQYF.

The rearrangement uses TRBV27 and TRBJ2-1; D is perhaps TRBD2 (5 bases). Germline V lookup: CDR1 MNHEY, CDR2 SMNVEV (reference sequence). The V and J ends lost 4 bases and 2 bases respectively, with 12 bases between them. This CDR3 is built from 15 residues. The CDR3 reads CASSSTTLPYNEQFF. In DNA, the CDR3 is TGTGCCAGCAGTTCGACTACCTTACCCTACAATGAGCAGTTCTTC.